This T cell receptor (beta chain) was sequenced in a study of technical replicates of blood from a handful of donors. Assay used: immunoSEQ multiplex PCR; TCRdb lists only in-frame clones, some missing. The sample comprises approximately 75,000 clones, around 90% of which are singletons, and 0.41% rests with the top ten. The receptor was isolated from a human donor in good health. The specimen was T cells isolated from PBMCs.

The CDR3 bases are TGTGCCAGCAGTCCTATAGACAGAGACGCCTCTGAAGCTTTCTTT. This translates into CASSPIDRDASEAFF. The rearrangement links TRBV27 to TRBJ1-1; perhaps TRBD1 as D (5 bases). Germline V gene lookup returns CDR1 MNHEY and CDR2 SMNVEV (reference sequence). V dropped 5 bases and J dropped 6 bases, with 19 bases sitting between them. The CDR3 covers 15 residues.